Following are 6 T cell receptor beta chains from one sample sequenced in a study of OX40 agonist ivuxolimab in advanced cancers. Data came from immunoSEQ multiplex PCR; TCRdb stores just in-frame clones and leaves some out. Counted here are about 35,000 clones, 84% occurring once; the ten biggest clones make up 1.5% to 2%. The sample consisted of CD4+ or CD8+ T cells sorted from blood, taken in a trial of the OX40 agonist ivuxolimab. These receptors originate from an adult with an advanced solid tumor such as melanoma, head and neck, liver or kidney cancer.

The chain couples TRBV9 to TRBJ2-5; 9 nucleotides line up with TRBD2. V lost 4 bases to trimming and J lost 0 bases; unmatched junction nucleotides: 10. The germline V gene has CDR1 SGDLS and CDR2 YYNGEE. The CDR3 is 17 amino acids. The CDR3: CASSPTTSGRYQETQYF. The CDR3, as DNA: TGTGCCAGCAGCCCAACGACTAGCGGTCGTTACCAAGAGACCCAGTACTTC.

The V gene is TRBV7-2, the J gene TRBJ1-3, with 9 bases lining up with TRBD1. Germline CDR1 is SGHTA and CDR2 is FQGNSA. The ends lost 5 bases at V and 1 base at J; junction bases unmatched: 3. CDR3 length equals 15 residues. The CDR3 bases are TGTGCCAGCAGCCCCGGGACAGGGTCTGGAAACACCATATATTTT. Translated, it gives CASSPGTGSGNTIYF.

The chain uses TRBV5-8 and TRBJ2-1; 9 bases align to TRBD2. Germline V gives CDR1 SGHTS, CDR2 YDEGEE. The CDR3 has 11 residues. Germline trimming cut 5 bases from V and 13 bases from J; bases unmatched to any gene: 4. CDR3 amino acids: CASRLRGGQFF. The DNA of the CDR3 is TGTGCCAGCAGATTGCGGGGGGGCCAGTTCTTC.

V usage is TRBV19 and J usage is TRBJ1-6, with TRBD1 as a possible D gene (5 bases). The V and J ends lost 6 bases and 6 bases respectively, with 15 bases between them. The CDR3 runs 15 residues. Germline values: CDR1 LNHDA, CDR2 SQIVND (reference sequence). CDR3 nucleotides: TGTGCCAGTAGGCCGTTCCCGGGACGTAATTCACCCCTCCACTTT. Encoded protein: CASRPFPGRNSPLHF.

The chain carries TRBV4-2 and TRBJ2-1; 9 positions match TRBD2. CDR1 LGHNA and CDR2 YNFKEQ come from the germline V gene. This CDR3 has 16 residues. J gave up 1 base and V 0 bases, and 1 base lay outside the gene matches. The CDR3 DNA follows: TGTGCCAGCAGCCAAGACCTAGCGGGGTCCTACAATGAGCAGTTCTTC. Translating it yields CASSQDLAGSYNEQFF.

This clone was observed a handful of times. A read error may account for a junction end that differs from germline. The chain combines TRBV6-1 with TRBJ2-3, with D perhaps TRBD2 (6 bases). Germline V CDR1 and CDR2: MNHNS, SASEGT. This CDR3 is 11 amino acids long. The CDR3 spells CASSEPGPRDF. In DNA, the CDR3 is TGTGCCAGCAGTGAACCGGGACCCCGGGACTTC.